A single sample gave rise to the 3 T cell receptor beta chains below, sequenced in a study of T cell responses to AZD1222 COVID-19 vaccine (dated by TCRdb to 2020 to 2022). The intended sense of this specimen's time point label: baseline before first vaccination. The library was obtained by the immunoSEQ multiplex PCR assay. Not all clones reach the TCRdb copy of this immuneACCESS table, which keeps in-frame sequences only. Checked studies attribute under half of the gap to unresolved V genes and leave the rest unexplained. This sample holds about 120,000 clones; about 88% were observed only once. The ten largest clones represent around 7.5% of the sample. The material sequenced was peripheral blood, taken on day 0 of AZD1222 vaccination. These receptors all come from an adult in good health.

The V gene is TRBV3-1 (or the pseudogene TRBV3-2), the J gene TRBJ1-4, with 8 bases lining up with TRBD1. CDR1 is LGHDT and CDR2 is YNNKEL in the germline V gene (reference sequence). J gave up 5 bases and V 4 bases, and 9 bases lay outside the gene matches. The CDR3 loop spans 16 amino acids. CDR3 amino acids: CASSLLRWTGNEKLFF. The CDR3 DNA is TGTGCCAGCAGCCTCCTCAGATGGACAGGGAATGAAAAACTGTTTTTT.

The rearrangement links TRBV3-1 (or the pseudogene TRBV3-2) to TRBJ1-3, with 7 positions matching TRBD1. This CDR3 comprises 13 residues. Trimming at V came to 11 bases and at J to 2 bases, leaving 6 bases not matched to a gene. Germline loops: CDR1 LGHDT, CDR2 YNNKEL (reference sequence). CDR3 amino acids: CAARTGAGNTIYF. In DNA form, the CDR3 reads TGTGCCGCCAGAACAGGGGCTGGAAACACCATATATTTT.

The rearrangement links TRBV27 to TRBJ1-5; TRBD1 aligns across 7 bases. V shed 5 bases and J 1 base; nucleotides not matched to a gene: 5. The CDR3 has 15 amino acids. Per the germline V gene, CDR1 is MNHEY and CDR2 is SMNVEV (reference sequence). CDR3 region: CASSATGDSNQPQHF. For the CDR3, the DNA is TGTGCCAGCAGTGCTACAGGGGACAGCAATCAGCCCCAGCATTTT.